These 18 T cell receptor beta chains were sequenced from one sample in a study of regulatory T cells in long-lasting Graves disease (dated by TCRdb to the early 2020s). The time point label, read with the paper, signifies: newly diagnosed GD, antithyroid drugs for less than 3 months. For both TCR sequencing and RNA sequencing, RNA was extracted from PBMCs using TRIzol. Library construction relied on multiplex PCR. Sequencing was carried out with an Illumina HiSeq 4000. To build TCR beta libraries, CDR3 regions were amplified by Arm-PCR using iRepertoire HTBI primers. The public reads were quality trimmed at Q25 with fastp and then assembled into clones with MiXCR by TCRdb, keeping productive beta chains. Rows are unified per CDR3 protein, each entry keeping the most common DNA and genes. In all, the sample holds about 320,000 distinct CDR3 sequences, and 18% of those were seen once. The ten most abundant clones make up about 36% of the sample.

The source was peripheral blood mononuclear cells (PBMCs), collected at new diagnosis, from a patient treated with antithyroid drugs. These receptors originate from a female donor with Graves disease.

This clonotype has a count of ten or more. The chain employs TRBV3-1 and TRBJ2-7, with D hard to call. CDR3 length equals 13 residues. Trimming left V 1 base short and J 6 bases short, with 10 bases between. Germline assignment: CDR1 LGHDT and CDR2 YNNKEL (reference sequence). Here the CDR3 DNA reads TGTGCCAGCAGCCAAGCACGCCTTAGCGAGCAGTACTTC. Translation gives CASSQARLSEQYF.

There are a few counts of this clonotype. This sequence joins TRBV7-9 and TRBJ1-1; no definite D call. The CDR3 is 17 residues long. Per germline, CDR1 SEHNR and CDR2 FQNEAQ (reference sequence). The V gene lost 5 bases and the J gene lost 0 bases, with 19 bases spanning the gap. The CDR3 here is CASSPSGAPDMNTEAFF. CDR3 sequence (DNA): TGTGCCAGCAGCCCAAGTGGAGCGCCCGATATGAACACTGAAGCTTTCTTT.

This clonotype was found many times. The chain combines TRBV3-1 with TRBJ2-5; 7 bases fit TRBD2. This CDR3 region has 16 residues. After removal of 4 bases from V and 0 bases from J, the junction contained 8 bases not matched to a gene. Germline assignment: CDR1 LGHDT and CDR2 YNNKEL (reference sequence). The DNA of the CDR3 is TGTGCCAGCAGCCTATCGACTAGCCCCGACCAAGAGACCCAGTACTTC. Translated: CASSLSTSPDQETQYF.

The rearrangement uses TRBV6-1 and TRBJ2-2, with 9 positions matching TRBD1. V shed 6 bases, J shed 3 bases, and the junction held 5 bases outside the gene matches. The CDR3 spans 15 residues. Looked up from germline, CDR1 is MNHNS and CDR2 is SASEGT. CDR3 residues: CASRGDRVDTGELFF. CDR3 nucleotides: TGTGCCAGCAGGGGGGACAGGGTGGACACCGGGGAGCTGTTTTTT.

This clonotype was seen at least ten times. The genes are TRBV10-3 and TRBJ2-7, with D perhaps being TRBD1 or TRBD2 (7 bases each). This CDR3 contains 14 residues. Germline loops: CDR1 ENHRY, CDR2 SYGVKD. The V and J ends lost 4 bases and 6 bases respectively, with 16 bases between them. CDR3 in amino acids: CAISGDSGGGEQYF. The CDR3 bases are TGTGCCATCAGTGGGGACAGTGGGGGGGGCGAGCAGTACTTC.

This clonotype was recorded at least ten times. Here the CDR3 reads CASTRIGKGTDTQYF. The CDR3 nucleotides read TGTGCCAGCACCCGAATCGGGAAGGGAACAGATACGCAGTATTTT. The chain carries TRBV6-1 and TRBJ2-3; D possibly corresponds to TRBD2 (5 bases). The V gene lost 7 bases and the J gene lost 3 bases, with 17 bases spanning the gap. Germline V gives CDR1 MNHNS, CDR2 SASEGT. This CDR3 spans 15 amino acids.

This clonotype was seen ten or more times. The CDR3 DNA reads as TGTGCCAGTAGCAGCACCGGGCCGATGAACGGCTACACCTTC. Amino acids: CASSSTGPMNGYTF. This chain links TRBV19 with TRBJ1-2; D gene ambiguous. Trimming stripped 6 bases from V and 8 bases from J, with 19 bases between. This CDR3 comprises 14 residues. Germline lookup yields CDR1 LNHDA and CDR2 SQIVND (reference sequence).

This clonotype appeared many times. The rearrangement uses TRBV28 and TRBJ2-1, with a tentative D call TRBD2 (5 bases). The V end was cut by 5 bases, the J end by 0 bases, with 11 bases between. This CDR3 spans 15 amino acids. Looked up from germline, CDR1 is MDHEN and CDR2 is SYDVKM. In DNA, the CDR3 is TGTGCCAGCAGTCGCGCGGGCCTCTCCTACAATGAGCAGTTCTTC. It yields the protein CASSRAGLSYNEQFF.

The sample holds many counts of this clonotype. The rearrangement joins TRBV13 to TRBJ2-7; the D gene is possibly TRBD2 (6 bases). This CDR3 is 11 amino acids long. Germline CDR1 and CDR2: PRHDT and FYEKMQ (reference sequence). The germline V and J ends were trimmed by 4 bases and 9 bases, with 10 bases remaining between them. The CDR3 region is CASSSAGRQYF. The CDR3, as DNA: TGTGCCAGCAGCTCCGCGGGGAGGCAGTACTTC.

The rearrangement joins TRBV6-1 to TRBJ1-1; D may be TRBD1 (6 bases). The CDR3 extends over 14 amino acids. Germline assignment: CDR1 MNHNS and CDR2 SASEGT. V lost 2 bases and J lost 5, with 12 bases in between. Here the CDR3 DNA reads TGTGCCAGCAGTGAAAGGGGGGAGATGACTGAAGCTTTCTTT. Protein product: CASSERGEMTEAFF.

This clonotype was seen only a few times. The gene calls are TRBV18 and TRBJ2-2, with TRBD1 identical over 10 bases. The trim removed 5 bases at V and 6 bases at J, leaving 6 bases unmatched. Germline CDR1 is KGHSH and CDR2 is LQKENI. CDR3 length equals 15 residues. The CDR3 DNA reads TGTGCCAGCTCAAAGGGACAGGGGATATCCGGGGAGCTGTTTTTT. Amino acid sequence: CASSKGQGISGELFF. Combining the CDR3 with reference TRBV18 and TRBJ2-2 gives the whole variable domain NAGVMQNPRHLVRRRGQEARLRCSPMKGHSHVYWYRQLPEEGLKFMVYLQKENIIDESGMPKERFSAEFPKEGPSILRIQQVVRGDSAAYFCASSKGQGISGELFFGEGSRLTVL.

This clonotype occurred a few times. J is TRBJ2-6 and V is TRBV5-1; D uncertain. CDR1 is SGHRS, CDR2 YFSETQ, per germline. V was clipped by 3 bases and J by 4 bases, with 11 bases between them. The CDR3 contains 15 residues. In DNA, the CDR3 is TGCGCCAGCAGCTCCGGCTTTGACGGGGCCAACGTCCTGACTTTC. The encoded protein is CASSSGFDGANVLTF.

This clonotype was counted ten times or more. The genes are TRBV2 and TRBJ2-6, with 7 positions matching TRBD1. The CDR3 spans 16 residues. V was clipped by 6 bases and J by 0 bases; unmatched bases: 5. Germline CDR1 reads SNHLY; CDR2 reads FYNNEI. The chain's CDR3 is CASSGDRTSGANVLTF. Here the CDR3 DNA reads TGTGCCAGCAGCGGGGACAGAACCTCTGGGGCCAACGTCCTGACTTTC.

The V and J genes are TRBV2 and TRBJ2-3; TRBD2 aligns across 7 bases. The CDR3 runs to 16 residues. V was clipped by 2 bases and J by 4 bases; unmatched bases: 9. Germline CDR1 SNHLY, CDR2 FYNNEI. The CDR3 here is CASSEIAGGSADTQYF. In DNA, the CDR3 is TGTGCCAGCAGTGAAATCGCAGGCGGGAGTGCAGATACGCAGTATTTT.

This clonotype has a count of ten or more. The V and J genes are TRBV20-1 and TRBJ2-3; TRBD1 aligns across 7 bases. V lost 0 bases, J lost 3 bases, and 0 bases stayed unmatched. Germline assignment: CDR1 DFQATT and CDR2 SNEGSKA (reference sequence). The CDR3 has 13 residues. CDR3 sequence: CSARETGTDTQYF. CDR3 DNA sequence: TGCAGTGCTAGAGAGACAGGGACAGATACGCAGTATTTT.

This clonotype was recorded at least ten times. The chain links TRBV19 to TRBJ1-4, with D unresolved. The CDR3 covers 14 residues. The germline V gene encodes CDR1 LNHDA and CDR2 SQIVND (reference sequence). Trimming shortened V by 5 bases and J by 7 bases, and 14 bases separated the two germline ends. CDR3 amino acids: CASSEAVSSEKLFF. CDR3 bases: TGTGCCAGTAGTGAGGCAGTATCTAGTGAAAAACTGTTTTTT.

Here the CDR3 DNA reads TGTGCCAGCGATGAAGGGCGGCGACGCGCCATATATTTT. The encoded protein is CASDEGRRRAIYF. The chain carries TRBV12-3 or TRBV12-4 and TRBJ1-3; D call uncertain. V was shortened by 8 bases and J by 11 bases, with 19 bases between the two germline ends. The length of the CDR3 is 13 residues.

This clonotype was seen many times. The chain links TRBV9 to TRBJ2-7; 9 positions match TRBD1. From germline, CDR1 is SGDLS and CDR2 YYNGEE. The CDR3 length is 17 residues. Losses at the gene ends were 4 bases for V and 5 bases for J; bases not matched to a gene: 16. The CDR3 loop reads CASSKTFGTGLSHEQYF. The CDR3 region has the DNA TGTGCCAGCAGCAAGACTTTTGGGACAGGGCTGTCGCACGAGCAGTACTTC. Using reference TRBV9 and TRBJ2-7 for the parts outside the CDR3, the full variable domain is DSGVTQTPKHLITATGQRVTLRCSPRSGDLSVYWYQQSLDQGLQFLIQYYNGEERAKGNILERFSAQQFPDLHSELNLSSLELGDSALYFCASSKTFGTGLSHEQYFGPGTRLTVT.